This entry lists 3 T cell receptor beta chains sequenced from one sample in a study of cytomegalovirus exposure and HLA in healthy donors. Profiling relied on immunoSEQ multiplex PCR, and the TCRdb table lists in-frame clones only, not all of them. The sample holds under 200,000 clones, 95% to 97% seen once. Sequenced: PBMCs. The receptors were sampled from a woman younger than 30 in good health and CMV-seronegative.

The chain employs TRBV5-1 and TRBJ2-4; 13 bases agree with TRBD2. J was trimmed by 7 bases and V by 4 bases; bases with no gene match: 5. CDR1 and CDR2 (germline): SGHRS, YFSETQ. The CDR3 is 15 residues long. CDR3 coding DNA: TGCGCCAGCAGCGTAACTAGCGGGGGGGGGAACATTCAGTACTTC. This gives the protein CASSVTSGGGNIQYF.

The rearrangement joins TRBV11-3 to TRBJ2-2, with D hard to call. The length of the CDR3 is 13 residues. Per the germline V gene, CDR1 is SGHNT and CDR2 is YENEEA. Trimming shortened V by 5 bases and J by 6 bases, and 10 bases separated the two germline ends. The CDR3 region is CASSPVSSGELFF. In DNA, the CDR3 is TGTGCCAGCAGCCCCGTGTCTTCCGGGGAGCTGTTTTTT.

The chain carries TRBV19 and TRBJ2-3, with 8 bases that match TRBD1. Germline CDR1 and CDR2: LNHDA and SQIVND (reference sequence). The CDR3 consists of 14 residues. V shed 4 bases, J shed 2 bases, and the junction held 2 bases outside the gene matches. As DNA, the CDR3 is TGTGCCAGTAGTAGACAGGGGTCCACAGATACGCAGTATTTT. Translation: CASSRQGSTDTQYF.